This entry features one TCR beta chain sequence. This clonotype was counted ten times or more. This receptor's antigen is unknown. No per-base quality is available; no much larger clone lies one base away. Between the V and J ends, shortened by 2 bases and 2 bases respectively, the junction contains 9 bases. The CDR3 starts with the cysteine, ends with the phenylalanine, and has 14 residues. The retained sequence is limited to the CDR3, 42 bases, with the frame set at the first base. Library prep was done by RT-PCR. TCRdb shows the sequencer as NextSeq 550. The public reads were run again by TCRdb, first through fastp at Q25 and then through MiXCR, and only productive beta chains were kept. Here each entry gathers all rows of one CDR3 protein and keeps the most common genes and DNA. Here the sample has about 39,000 distinct CDR3 sequences; around a third occur a single time. Of the sample, about two thirds is held by the ten largest clones.

The data derive from a study of patients and donors after allogeneic stem cell transplantation (dated by TCRdb to 2020 to 2021). Recombination linked TRBV12-3 or TRBV12-4 to TRBJ1-1; too little of a D gene remains to name it. The specimen sequenced was blood, either unsorted or a sorted T cell fraction (not recorded which). This TCR derives from a human donor who was either an allogeneic HSCT recipient or a stem cell or donor lymphocyte infusion donor (not recorded which). It is not recorded whose cells these are; they may come from a transplant donor. The CDR3 in this case is CASSLPGTNTEAFF. The DNA sequence reads TGTGCCAGCAGTTTACCGGGTACCAACACTGAAGCTTTCTTT.